This T cell receptor beta chain is from a study of T cells in Graves' hyperthyroidism and ophthalmopathy. Trimming removed 4 bases at V and 0 bases at J, with 19 bases between. Germline V gives CDR1 MNHEY, CDR2 SVGAGI. The CDR3 sequence is 17 residues long. Amplified TCR beta CDR3 regions came from RNA transcripts. The primer set for the first-round RT-PCR of the TCR CDR3 was HTBI. Each CDR3 protein gets one entry after TCRdb re-called the multiplex PCR reads with MiXCR. The sample holds 640,000 or so distinct CDR3 sequences, approximately 14% seen once. This clonotype was observed many times. The V gene is TRBV6-5, the J gene TRBJ2-7; D might be TRBD2 (6 bases). This sequence was found in a woman between 40 and 55 years old with Graves' ophthalmopathy. The sample comprised blood. The CDR3 nucleotides are TGTGCCAGCAGTTCTGCGGCCGGACTAAAAAGCTCCTACGAGCAGTACTTC. Amino acid sequence: CASSSAAGLKSSYEQYF.